This T cell receptor (beta chain) came from a study of control samples from healthy donors and cancer patients. The repertoire was sequenced with immunoSEQ multiplex PCR; TCRdb's copy has only in-frame clones and lacks some. This table has tens of thousands of clones, less than 90% appearing once. The TCR comes from a woman aged 45-60 years with colorectal cancer. Sequencing used PBMCs.

CDR3 DNA sequence: TGTGCCAGCAGTCGACAGGGGGCGTCTGGGGCCAACGTCCTGACTTTC. Translated, it gives CASSRQGASGANVLTF. The chain recombines TRBV6-2 or TRBV6-3 with TRBJ2-6, with 10 bases that match TRBD1. Trimming took 5 bases from V and 1 from J; bases not matched to a gene: 2. Germline V lookup: CDR1 MNHEY, CDR2 SVGEGT. The CDR3 is 16 residues long.